Each of the 21 T cell receptor beta chains below was sequenced from the same sample in a study of blood T cell repertoires in COVID-19 (TCRdb year 2020). The library was produced with the immunoSEQ multiplex PCR assay. Not all clones reach the TCRdb copy of this immuneACCESS table, which keeps in-frame sequences only. Checked studies attribute under half of the gap to unresolved V genes and leave the rest unexplained. This sample gives 300,000 to 450,000 clones in total; 88% of them show up just once. The ten largest account for 1.2% of the sample. Sequencing input: PBMCs or T cells enriched from blood (not recorded which). The origin of the receptors is a woman younger than 30 who had recovered from COVID-19.

The J gene is TRBJ1-1, the V gene TRBV6-5, with TRBD1 as a possible D gene (6 bases). V was shortened by 5 bases and J by 5 bases, with 15 bases between the two germline ends. This CDR3 has 14 amino acids. Germline V gene sequence: CDR1 MNHEY, CDR2 SVGAGI. CDR3 sequence (DNA): TGTGCCAGCAGTCATAGGACAGCCGGTACTGAAGCTTTCTTT. It specifies CASSHRTAGTEAFF.

The J gene is TRBJ2-7, the V gene TRBV4-1, with D maybe TRBD1 (6 bases). The V and J ends lost 0 bases and 0 bases respectively, with 12 bases between them. Per the germline V gene, CDR1 is MGHRA and CDR2 is YSYEKL. CDR3 length: 16 amino acids. The CDR3: CASSQEHRAPSYEQYF. The CDR3 bases are TGCGCCAGCAGCCAAGAACACAGGGCGCCCTCCTACGAGCAGTACTTC.

This clone has more than one count but fewer than ten. This chain joins TRBV27 and TRBJ1-1, with D possibly being TRBD1 (5 bases). The CDR3 spans 13 residues. Trimming removed 4 bases from V and 3 bases from J, with 9 bases in between. Germline assignment: CDR1 MNHEY and CDR2 SMNVEV (reference sequence). CDR3 region: CASSWPGDTEAFF. CDR3 DNA: TGTGCCAGCAGTTGGCCGGGGGACACTGAAGCTTTCTTT.

J is TRBJ2-3 and V is TRBV7-9; TRBD1 might be the D (5 bases). V dropped 4 bases and J dropped 2 bases, with 16 bases sitting between them. Germline CDR1 SEHNR, CDR2 FQNEAQ (reference sequence). The CDR3 is 16 residues long. For the CDR3, the DNA is TGTGCCAGCAGCTCCCCGAAGGGGCGGCCCACAGATACGCAGTATTTT. Residues: CASSSPKGRPTDTQYF.

CDR3 DNA: TGTGCCAGCAGTTACTCGGGCCAGGGGATCGAGCAGTACTTC. Amino acids: CASSYSGQGIEQYF. This chain uses TRBV6-5 with TRBJ2-7; the D gene is possibly TRBD1 (6 bases). Germline V gene lookup returns CDR1 MNHEY and CDR2 SVGAGI. Trimming pared 0 bases from V and 6 bases from J, leaving 12 bases between. This CDR3 is 14 amino acids long.

This clone was picked up a small number of times. This chain links TRBV18 with TRBJ2-2, with unresolved D. The ends were cut back, 0 bases at V and 0 bases at J, with 11 bases in the middle. This CDR3 region has 17 residues. Germline V lookup: CDR1 KGHSH, CDR2 LQKENI. In nucleotides, the CDR3 is TGTGCCAGCTCACCACCGGCAGGTTCTACGAACACCGGGGAGCTGTTTTTT. Protein: CASSPPAGSTNTGELFF.

The V call is TRBV19, the J call TRBJ1-5; D might be TRBD1 (5 bases). V dropped 9 bases and J dropped 4 bases, with 10 bases sitting between them. CDR3 length: 12 amino acids. Germline V gene lookup returns CDR1 LNHDA and CDR2 SQIVND (reference sequence). This CDR3 is CASRQRNQPQHF. For the CDR3, the DNA is TGTGCCAGCAGACAGCGAAATCAGCCCCAGCATTTT.

Of note for this clone: At one end, the junction sequence differs from germline, possibly due to a read error. The V gene is TRBV6-5, the J gene TRBJ2-7; D call uncertain. The CDR3 covers 13 residues. The germline gives CDR1 MNHEY, CDR2 SVGAGI. The CDR3 sequence: CASSYSVSYGQYF. The CDR3 DNA sequence: TGTGCCAGCAGTTACTCGGTTTCTTACGGGCAGTACTTC.

The J gene is TRBJ2-7, the V gene TRBV6-1, with D possibly TRBD1 on 6 matching bases. Trimming shortened V by 1 base and J by 5 bases, and 12 bases separated the two germline ends. The CDR3 is made up of 14 amino acids. CDR1 is MNHNS and CDR2 is SASEGT in the germline V gene. CDR3 protein: CASSEGTVSHEQYF. The DNA for the CDR3 is TGTGCCAGCAGTGAAGGGACAGTTTCCCACGAGCAGTACTTC.

This clone was picked up one time. The J gene is TRBJ1-2, the V gene TRBV7-2; D uncertain. The V end lost 5 bases, the J end lost 4 bases, and 14 bases lay between the germline ends. The length of the CDR3 is 14 residues. CDR1 SGHTA and CDR2 FQGNSA come from the germline V gene. This CDR3 is CASSPGGEGYGYTF. The CDR3 bases are TGTGCCAGCAGCCCAGGCGGGGAGGGCTATGGCTACACCTTC.

This chain uses TRBV7-9 with TRBJ2-5; weak D call: TRBD1 (5 bases). This CDR3 region has 13 residues. V gave up 3 bases and J gave up 5 bases, with 10 bases separating them. CDR1 and CDR2 from the germline V gene are SEHNR and FQNEAQ (reference sequence). The CDR3 nucleotides read TGTGCCAGCAGCTTCTGGGGCGAGGAGACCCAGTACTTC. Its translation: CASSFWGEETQYF.

The V gene is TRBV6-1, the J gene TRBJ2-7; 7 positions agree with TRBD1. Germline V gene lookup returns CDR1 MNHNS and CDR2 SASEGT. The CDR3 has 16 amino acids. Trimming cost V 2 bases and J 0 bases; bases outside gene matches: 7. The CDR3 DNA follows: TGTGCCAGCAGTGAACGACCCCGACAGGGCTCCTACGAGCAGTACTTC. Encoded protein: CASSERPRQGSYEQYF.

This clone was counted a few times. CDR3 loop: CASSRGQGETQYF. The CDR3 DNA is TGTGCCAGCTCACGAGGACAGGGAGAGACCCAGTACTTC. This chain connects TRBV18 to TRBJ2-5; 8 bases are shared with TRBD1. Germline V gives CDR1 KGHSH, CDR2 LQKENI. The junction had 2 bases not matched to a gene; V was cut back by 4 bases and J by 4 bases. The CDR3 length is 13 residues.

V and J are TRBV29-1 and TRBJ1-4; 7 nucleotides agree with TRBD1. Germline V gives CDR1 SQVTM, CDR2 ANQGSEA. CDR3 length: 14 amino acids. V lost 3 bases and J lost 5; bases outside the gene matches: 6. Here the CDR3 reads CSVDTGVLNEKLFF. CDR3 coding DNA: TGCAGCGTTGATACAGGGGTTCTCAATGAAAAACTGTTTTTT.

V and J are TRBV30 and TRBJ1-2; perhaps TRBD1 as D (6 bases). V gave up 0 bases and J gave up 6 bases, with 11 bases separating them. From germline, CDR1 is GTSNPN and CDR2 SVGIG (reference sequence). There are 13 residues in the CDR3. The DNA for the CDR3 is TGTGCCTGGAGTGTACAGGGTGGGAATGGCTACACCTTC. This sequence encodes CAWSVQGGNGYTF.

V is TRBV24-1 and J is TRBJ2-7, with D tentatively TRBD1 (6 bases). Trimming removed 2 bases from V and 5 bases from J, with 12 bases in between. Per the germline V gene, CDR1 is KGHDR and CDR2 is SFDVKD. The CDR3 is made up of 14 amino acids. The CDR3 DNA reads TGTGCCACCAGTGATTGGACAGACGGGGACGAGCAGTACTTC. Its translation is CATSDWTDGDEQYF.

The chain couples TRBV7-8 to TRBJ1-1; no firm D call. V was cut by 7 bases and J by 1 base, with 19 bases left in between. The CDR3 covers 16 residues. Germline CDR1 SGHVS, CDR2 FQNEAQ. The CDR3 protein is CASTNAYSGKNTEAFF. The CDR3 nucleotides read TGTGCCAGCACCAACGCTTACTCCGGGAAGAACACTGAAGCTTTCTTT.

The chain combines TRBV19 with TRBJ2-1; perhaps TRBD1 as D (5 bases). Germline V gene lookup returns CDR1 LNHDA and CDR2 SQIVND (reference sequence). Trimming took off 7 bases at V and 0 bases at J, with 19 bases between the two ends. The CDR3 runs to 17 residues. For the CDR3, the DNA is TGTGCCAGTACCAAATTTCAGGGCCCCAGCTCCTACAATGAGCAGTTCTTC. Translation gives CASTKFQGPSSYNEQFF.

The sample holds one count of this clone. Here the CDR3 DNA reads TGTGCCAGCAGCTTAAGGGGGAGCACAGATACGCAGTATTTT. The encoded protein is CASSLRGSTDTQYF. The chain recombines TRBV11-2 with TRBJ2-3; tentative D call: TRBD1 (6 bases). Germline V gives CDR1 SGHAT, CDR2 FQNNGV. The length of the CDR3 is 14 residues. The ends were cut back, 2 bases at V and 0 bases at J, with 6 bases in the middle.

This rearrangement joins TRBV19 to TRBJ1-1, with a weak D call TRBD1 (5 bases). Germline CDR1 and CDR2: LNHDA and SQIVND (reference sequence). The CDR3 totals 14 residues. Between the trimmed V and J ends, which lost 1 base and 7 bases, there was a span of 13 bases. CDR3 coding DNA: TGTGCCAGTAGTATAGGGGACTTTACCCATGAAGCTTTCTTT. Translated, it gives CASSIGDFTHEAFF.

This chain joins TRBV7-2 and TRBJ2-3; 7 bases line up with TRBD2. The CDR3 length is 13 residues. V was pared by 2 bases and J by 5 bases, with 1 base of the junction left unmatched. CDR1 is SGHTA and CDR2 is FQGNSA in the germline V gene. This chain's CDR3 is CASSLPGGDTQYF. The DNA for the CDR3 is TGTGCCAGCAGCTTACCGGGGGGAGATACGCAGTATTTT.